Below, 31 T cell receptor beta chains from the same sample are listed, as sequenced in a study of blood T cell repertoires in COVID-19. TCRdb's table, derived via immunoSEQ multiplex PCR, lists solely in-frame clones and lacks some. The sample lists approximately 110,000 clones, around 86% seen once, with around 4.3% in the top ten. Sequenced: peripheral blood. The source of these receptors is a middle-aged man with acute or convalescent COVID-19.

The chain carries TRBV4-2 and TRBJ1-6; 8 nucleotides line up with TRBD1. The junction had 11 bases not matched to a gene; V was cut back by 2 bases and J by 8 bases. CDR3 length: 17 residues. From germline, CDR1 is LGHNA and CDR2 YNFKEQ. The CDR3 region has the DNA TGTGCCAGCAGCCAACCCGGGACAGGAGGAGGAGATTCACCCCTCCACTTT. It translates to CASSQPGTGGGDSPLHF.

This clone has more than one count but fewer than ten. The rearrangement uses TRBV28 and TRBJ2-7; no firm D call. The CDR3 sequence is 11 residues long. Trimming took 5 bases from V and 7 from J, leaving 9 bases between them. Germline CDR1 is MDHEN and CDR2 is SYDVKM. The CDR3 DNA follows: TGTGCCAGCAGTGAACATAAGGAGCAGTACTTC. It specifies CASSEHKEQYF. Supplemented by reference TRBV28 and TRBJ2-7, the full variable domain reads DVKVTQSSRYLVKRTGEKVFLECVQDMDHENMFWYRQDPGLGLRLIYFSYDVKMKEKGDIPEGYSVSREKKERFSLILESASTNQTSMYLCASSEHKEQYFGPGTRLTVT.

This clone turned up a few times. The rearrangement links TRBV6-1 to TRBJ2-1; D unclear. CDR1 and CDR2 from the germline V gene are MNHNS and SASEGT. Trimming shortened V by 3 bases and J by 0 bases, and 3 bases separated the two germline ends. The CDR3 totals 13 residues. The CDR3 nucleotides read TGTGCCAGCAGTGAGAGCTCCTACAATGAGCAGTTCTTC. It yields the protein CASSESSYNEQFF.

The chain uses TRBV5-6 and TRBJ2-3; the match to TRBD1 covers 10 bases. This CDR3 has 14 residues. V shed 6 bases and J 4 bases; nucleotides not matched to a gene: 5. The germline V gene encodes CDR1 SGHDT and CDR2 YYEEEE. The CDR3 reads CASTWTGGSDTQYF. The CDR3 DNA is TGTGCCAGCACATGGACAGGGGGTTCAGATACGCAGTATTTT.

The V and J genes are TRBV7-8 and TRBJ2-3; 7 positions agree with TRBD2. J gave up 0 bases and V 2 bases, and 8 bases lay outside the gene matches. Germline lookup yields CDR1 SGHVS and CDR2 FQNEAQ. The CDR3 covers 17 residues. The DNA of the CDR3 is TGTGCCAGCAGCTTATCTGGGGGGAGGGCCAGCACAGATACGCAGTATTTT. This sequence encodes CASSLSGGRASTDTQYF.

V is TRBV5-5 and J is TRBJ2-7, with 10 bases aligning to TRBD1. Germline V gene sequence: CDR1 SGHKS, CDR2 YYEKEE (reference sequence). The CDR3 contains 15 residues. In DNA form, the CDR3 reads TGTGCGGCCAGCTTGGCCGGGACAGGGGTGGGGGAGCAGTACTTC. Encoded protein: CAASLAGTGVGEQYF.

CDR3 region: CASTRTVMNTEAFF. The CDR3 bases are TGTGCCAGTACCCGGACAGTAATGAACACTGAAGCTTTCTTT. The chain has TRBV19 and TRBJ1-1, with TRBD1 as a possible D gene (6 bases). The CDR3 is made up of 14 amino acids. Trimming removed 7 bases from V and 0 bases from J, with 12 bases in between. The V gene's germline CDR1 is LNHDA and CDR2 SQIVND (reference sequence).

The chain couples TRBV6-4 to TRBJ2-2, with unresolved D. The V end was cut by 1 base, the J end by 6 bases, with 12 bases between. The CDR3 has 15 amino acids. Germline V lookup: CDR1 MRHNA, CDR2 SNTAGT. CDR3: CASSDWIRVAGELFF. DNA of the CDR3: TGTGCCAGCAGTGACTGGATTCGGGTGGCCGGGGAGCTGTTTTTT.

The J gene is TRBJ1-1, the V gene TRBV6-5; D unclear. The V end was cut by 8 bases, the J end by 2 bases, with 6 bases between. Germline V gene lookup returns CDR1 MNHEY and CDR2 SVGAGI. This CDR3 has 11 residues. The chain's CDR3 is CASQVNTEAFF. The CDR3 DNA follows: TGTGCCAGCCAGGTAAACACTGAAGCTTTCTTT.

This clone has only one observation. The genes are TRBV5-4 and TRBJ2-3; 13 positions agree with TRBD2. With V trimmed by 4 bases and J by 0 bases, 2 bases remained unmatched. Germline values: CDR1 SGHNT, CDR2 YYREEE (reference sequence). The CDR3 is 16 amino acids. CDR3 DNA sequence: TGTGCCAGCAGCCTGGGACTAGCGGGGAGCACAGATACGCAGTATTTT. It specifies CASSLGLAGSTDTQYF. Filled out from reference TRBV5-4 and TRBJ2-3, the complete variable domain reads ETGVTQSPTHLIKTRGQQVTLRCSSQSGHNTVSWYQQALGQGPQFIFQYYREEENGRGNFPPRFSGLQFPNYSSELNVNALELDDSALYLCASSLGLAGSTDTQYFGPGTRLTVL.

The chain links TRBV28 to TRBJ2-7; 11 positions agree with TRBD1. V lost 7 bases and J lost 5; bases outside the gene matches: 7. The CDR3 runs to 14 residues. Germline V lookup: CDR1 MDHEN, CDR2 SYDVKM. The CDR3 DNA reads TGTGCCAGCACCAAGGACAGGGGGCTCGACGAGCAGTACTTC. Protein: CASTKDRGLDEQYF.

CDR3 DNA sequence: TGTGCCAGTAGTATCGCCCCAGGGCCAGGGTTCTACAATGAGCAGTTCTTC. Translation gives CASSIAPGPGFYNEQFF. J is TRBJ2-1 and V is TRBV19; D perhaps matches TRBD1 (5 bases). The CDR3 totals 17 residues. Trimming left V 3 bases short and J 3 bases short, with 18 bases between. Germline assignment: CDR1 LNHDA and CDR2 SQIVND (reference sequence).

The V and J genes are TRBV7-9 and TRBJ1-3; perhaps TRBD1 as D (6 bases). This CDR3 spans 16 amino acids. CDR1 is SEHNR and CDR2 is FQNEAQ in the germline V gene (reference sequence). Trimming pared 2 bases from V and 0 bases from J, leaving 11 bases between. The CDR3 loop is CASSLRDTSSGNTIYF. Here the CDR3 DNA reads TGTGCCAGCAGCTTAAGGGACACGAGCTCTGGAAACACCATATATTTT.

V is TRBV5-1 and J is TRBJ1-2; TRBD1 agrees at 9 bases. The CDR3 has 13 amino acids. From germline, CDR1 is SGHRS and CDR2 YFSETQ. With 4 bases clipped from V and 8 bases from J, the junction kept 6 bases outside the gene matches. The CDR3 DNA reads as TGCGCCAGCAGCCCCCGGACAGGGGAAGGCTACACCTTC. This encodes CASSPRTGEGYTF.

The chain carries TRBV12-3 or TRBV12-4 and TRBJ1-1; D remains unclear. The CDR3 has 12 residues. Trimming took off 7 bases at V and 0 bases at J, with 6 bases between the two ends. The CDR3 is CASIRMNTEAFF. The CDR3 nucleotides are TGTGCCAGCATCAGGATGAACACTGAAGCTTTCTTT.

V is TRBV3-1 (or the pseudogene TRBV3-2) and J is TRBJ1-5, with unresolved D. V lost 0 bases to trimming and J lost 3 bases, with 9 bases between them. The CDR3 runs 15 residues. Germline CDR1 reads LGHDT; CDR2 reads YNNKEL (reference sequence). The CDR3: CASSQDGHLNQPQHF. CDR3 DNA sequence: TGTGCCAGCAGCCAAGATGGGCACCTCAATCAGCCCCAGCATTTT.

The chain joins TRBV5-1 to TRBJ2-2; D perhaps matches TRBD1 (5 bases). Germline V gives CDR1 SGHRS, CDR2 YFSETQ. Trimming removed 3 bases at V and 3 bases at J, with 9 bases between. This CDR3 spans 14 amino acids. Here the CDR3 DNA reads TGCGCCAGCAGCTCAGGGCAGGACACCGGGGAGCTGTTTTTT. Translating gives CASSSGQDTGELFF. The entire variable domain, with the rest obtained from reference TRBV5-1 and TRBJ2-2, is as follows: KAGVTQTPRYLIKTRGQQVTLSCSPISGHRSVSWYQQTPGQGLQFLFEYFSETQRNKGNFPGRFSGRQFSNSRSEMNVSTLELGDSALYLCASSSGQDTGELFFGEGSRLTVL.

In this sample, this clone turned up a few times. The chain carries TRBV5-4 and TRBJ2-3, with D perhaps matching TRBD1 (6 bases). The germline gives CDR1 SGHNT, CDR2 YYREEE (reference sequence). Between the trimmed V and J ends, which lost 3 bases and 6 bases, there was a span of 11 bases. The CDR3 has 13 residues. CDR3: CASSSVRGDTQYF. The CDR3 DNA reads as TGTGCCAGCAGCTCGGTGAGGGGGGATACGCAGTATTTT. Using reference TRBV5-4 and TRBJ2-3 for the parts outside the CDR3, the full variable domain is ETGVTQSPTHLIKTRGQQVTLRCSSQSGHNTVSWYQQALGQGPQFIFQYYREEENGRGNFPPRFSGLQFPNYSSELNVNALELDDSALYLCASSSVRGDTQYFGPGTRLTVL.

The gene calls are TRBV3-1 (or the pseudogene TRBV3-2) and TRBJ2-5, with a tentative D call TRBD1 (6 bases). This CDR3 has 16 amino acids. The V gene's germline CDR1 is LGHDT and CDR2 YNNKEL (reference sequence). Deletions cut 1 base from V and 1 base from J, with 13 bases between. The chain's CDR3 is CASSQGGPTGQETQYF. CDR3 sequence (DNA): TGTGCCAGCAGCCAAGGGGGGCCGACAGGCCAAGAGACCCAGTACTTC.

About this clone itself: With a much larger clone just one base away, this may be a read error. Other DNA sequences in the same sample also yield this CDR3. The chain recombines TRBV27 with TRBJ2-6, with D tentatively TRBD2 (7 bases). The germline CDR1 and CDR2 sequences are MNHEY and SMNVEV (reference sequence). This CDR3 spans 17 amino acids. Trimming left V 4 bases short and J 4 bases short, with 17 bases between. The CDR3 sequence: CASSSAGAPSGANVLTF. CDR3 bases: TGTGCCAGCAGTTCCGCGGGGGCCCCCTCGGGGGCCAACGTCCTGACTTTC. The whole variable domain, remainder taken from reference TRBV27 and TRBJ2-6, is EAQVTQNPRYLITVTGKKLTVTCSQNMNHEYMSWYRQDPGLGLRQIYYSMNVEVTDKGDVPEGYKVSRKEKRNFPLILESPSPNQTSLYFCASSSAGAPSGANVLTFGAGSRLTVL.

The chain couples TRBV5-5 to TRBJ1-6; possibly TRBD1 for D (6 bases). CDR3 length: 14 residues. Trimming removed 5 bases at V and 10 bases at J, with 16 bases between. CDR1 SGHKS and CDR2 YYEKEE come from the germline V gene (reference sequence). CDR3 loop: CASSPDSRRSPLHF. DNA for the CDR3: TGTGCCAGCAGTCCGGACAGCCGACGGTCACCCCTCCACTTT.

The chain employs TRBV5-8 and TRBJ2-3; 9 nucleotides align to TRBD1. This CDR3 has 16 amino acids. V lost 0 bases, J lost 5 bases, and 7 bases stayed unmatched. Looked up from germline, CDR1 is SGHTS and CDR2 is YDEGEE. The CDR3 DNA is TGTGCCAGCAGCTTGGCTAGACAGGGGGGAGGAGATACGCAGTATTTT. Translating it yields CASSLARQGGGDTQYF.

This chain links TRBV6-5 with TRBJ1-1; no clear D. Germline V lookup: CDR1 MNHEY, CDR2 SVGAGI. V was trimmed by 2 bases and J by 3 bases, leaving 7 bases between them. The CDR3 extends over 13 amino acids. The CDR3 nucleotides are TGTGCCAGCAGTTACGTCGGGGACACTGAAGCTTTCTTT. Its translation: CASSYVGDTEAFF.

This chain uses TRBV24-1 with TRBJ1-2, with D unclear. Germline V gives CDR1 KGHDR, CDR2 SFDVKD. The V and J ends lost 5 bases and 7 bases respectively, with 13 bases between them. The CDR3 is 13 amino acids. The CDR3 loop is CATSVGGLGGYTF. Here the CDR3 DNA reads TGTGCCACCAGTGTAGGAGGGCTCGGTGGCTACACCTTC.

This chain connects TRBV2 to TRBJ2-3; a weak D match, TRBD1 (6 bases). The CDR3 extends over 13 amino acids. Trimming shortened V by 7 bases and J by 2 bases, and 10 bases separated the two germline ends. Germline values: CDR1 SNHLY, CDR2 FYNNEI. DNA for the CDR3: TGTGCCAGCAATCCAGGGGTCACAGATACGCAGTATTTT. Its translation: CASNPGVTDTQYF.

J is TRBJ2-6 and V is TRBV3-1 (or the pseudogene TRBV3-2); tentative D call: TRBD1 (6 bases). Germline V lookup: CDR1 LGHDT, CDR2 YNNKEL (reference sequence). The CDR3 has 14 residues. Trimming stripped 4 bases from V and 4 bases from J, with 8 bases between. In DNA, the CDR3 is TGTGCCAGCAGCCCAGGGGTCGGGGCCAACGTCCTGACTTTC. Translated: CASSPGVGANVLTF.

This clone has more than one count but fewer than ten. The CDR3: CASRGNMGNTIYF. The DNA for the CDR3 is TGTGCCAGTCGGGGGAACATGGGAAACACCATATATTTT. The V call is TRBV19, the J call TRBJ1-3; possibly TRBD1 for D (5 bases). The V gene lost 8 bases and the J gene lost 4 bases, with 12 bases spanning the gap. Germline-derived CDR1 and CDR2 are LNHDA and SQIVND (reference sequence). The CDR3 spans 13 residues.

This rearrangement joins TRBV14 to TRBJ1-1; tentative D call: TRBD1 (6 bases). Germline V lookup: CDR1 SGHDN, CDR2 FVKESK. This CDR3 has 15 residues. The V and J ends lost 4 bases and 2 bases respectively, with 14 bases between them. The CDR3, as DNA: TGTGCCAGCAGCCCCTCCCGGACAGCAAACACTGAAGCTTTCTTT. This translates into CASSPSRTANTEAFF. The whole variable domain, filled in from reference TRBV14 and TRBJ1-1, reads EAGVTQFPSHSVIEKGQTVTLRCDPISGHDNLYWYRRVMGKEIKFLLHFVKESKQDESGMPNNRFLAERTGGTYSTLKVQPAELEDSGVYFCASSPSRTANTEAFFGQGTRLTVV.

V gene TRBV6-5 combines with J gene TRBJ2-3, with 8 bases aligning to TRBD2. The length of the CDR3 is 14 residues. Germline lookup yields CDR1 MNHEY and CDR2 SVGAGI. The J segment lost 6 bases and the V segment lost 3 bases, leaving 5 bases of the junction unmatched. The CDR3 nucleotides are TGTGCCAGCAGTTATGGACTAGCAAGTGATACGCAGTATTTT. Translating gives CASSYGLASDTQYF.

This chain links TRBV12-3 or TRBV12-4 with TRBJ1-1; D uncertain. V lost 7 bases and J 3 bases, leaving 12 bases between the germline ends. The CDR3 has 13 residues. The CDR3 is CASTSWRDTEAFF. CDR3 coding DNA: TGTGCCAGCACCTCGTGGAGGGACACTGAAGCTTTCTTT.

The rearrangement links TRBV18 to TRBJ1-6; D is ambiguous. Germline CDR1 and CDR2: KGHSH and LQKENI. CDR3 length: 14 amino acids. V lost 2 bases and J 4 bases, leaving 6 bases between the germline ends. The CDR3: CASSPGGYNSPLHF. The CDR3 nucleotides read TGTGCCAGCTCACCAGGAGGTTATAATTCACCCCTCCACTTT.